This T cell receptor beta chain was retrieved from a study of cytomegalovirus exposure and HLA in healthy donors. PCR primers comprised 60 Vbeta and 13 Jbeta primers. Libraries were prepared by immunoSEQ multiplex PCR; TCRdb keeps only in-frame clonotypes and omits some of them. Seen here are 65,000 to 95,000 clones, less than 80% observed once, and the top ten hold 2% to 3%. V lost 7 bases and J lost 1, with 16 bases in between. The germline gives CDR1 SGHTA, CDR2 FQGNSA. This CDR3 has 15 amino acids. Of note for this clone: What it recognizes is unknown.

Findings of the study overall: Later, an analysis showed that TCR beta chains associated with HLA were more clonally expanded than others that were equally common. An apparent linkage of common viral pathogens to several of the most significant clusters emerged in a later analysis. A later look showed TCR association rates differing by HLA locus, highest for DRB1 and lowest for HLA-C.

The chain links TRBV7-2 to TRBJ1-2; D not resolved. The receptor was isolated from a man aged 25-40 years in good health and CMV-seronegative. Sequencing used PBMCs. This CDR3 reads CASTPSGLNNYGYTF. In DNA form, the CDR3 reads TGTGCCAGCACCCCCTCGGGGTTGAATAACTATGGCTACACCTTC.